This T cell receptor (beta chain) appears in the sequencing data of a study of blood T cell repertoires in COVID-19. The wider study: The study drew acute and convalescent COVID-19 samples from the United States, Italy and Spain. The cDNA or gDNA used as material had been derived from T cells, B-cell-depleted T cells, or PBMCs.

Per the original data handling: Estimates of nucleated cell counts were drawn from the amplification of reference gene primers. Sequencing was performed with immunoSEQ multiplex PCR; in TCRdb, only in-frame clones are kept and a portion is missing. V and J calls and clone size are copied from that table; D and trimming were computed from the DNA. The top ten hold roughly 1.9% of the sample, which has some 120,000 clones, over 75% seen once. The trim removed 0 bases at V and 6 bases at J, leaving 3 bases unmatched. The CDR3 runs 13 residues. CDR1 is SGHDT, CDR2 YYEEEE, per germline. The gene calls are TRBV5-6 and TRBJ2-7, with 7 nucleotides matching TRBD2. The sample was peripheral blood. The receptor was isolated from a human donor with active COVID-19. The donor label of this sample is uncertain. The CDR3 DNA follows: TGTGCCAGCAGCTTGGGGGGGGGACCCGAGCAGTACTTC. This codes for CASSLGGGPEQYF.